This T cell receptor beta chain is drawn from a study of T-cell memory formation after mild COVID-19. Study results and limitations: Clones shrinking between day 15 and 85 showed a balanced CD4/CD8 split, and those that grew later tilted toward CD4+.

A remark on this clonotype: The antigen is undetermined.

Trimming cost V 5 bases and J 5 bases, with 13 bases left between them. This CDR3 is 13 amino acids long. CDR1 is DFQATT, CDR2 SNEGSKA, per germline (reference sequence). TCRdb reprocessed the 5' RACE reads via MiXCR and lists one record per CDR3 protein. The sample contains just over 300,000 distinct CDR3 sequences, less than 20% of which appear only once. J is TRBJ1-5 and V is TRBV20-1; possible D gene TRBD1, 6 bases. The clonotype was recovered from a man aged 18 to 30 who had mild COVID-19 (a few samples of this study predate the infection). Cell type and time point are not known. The source material was PBMCs or a T cell subset sorted from them (not recorded which). The CDR3, as DNA: TGCAGTGCTGGCCAGGGGCTAGATCAGCCCCAGCATTTT. This encodes CSAGQGLDQPQHF.